The 30 T cell receptor beta chains in this list originate from one sample, sequenced in a study of blood T cell repertoires in COVID-19 (dated by TCRdb to about 2020). Libraries were built with the immunoSEQ multiplex PCR assay. This immuneACCESS table, as held by TCRdb, lists in-frame sequences with V and J called but not all clones. Of the missing ones, under half trace to an unresolved V gene in checked studies; the others have no known cause. Present in this sample are 110,000 to 150,000 clones, over 75% of which were seen just once. Jointly, the top ten make up around 45% of the sample. Sequencing was performed on peripheral blood. Source of these receptors: a human donor in a cohort sampled during active COVID-19.

CDR3 coding DNA: TGTGCCAGCAGCCAAGCAGGGGGCGGGTTCACCATATATTTT. It translates to CASSQAGGGFTIYF. The chain is built from TRBV3-1 (or the pseudogene TRBV3-2) and TRBJ1-3, with 8 bases aligning to TRBD1. This CDR3 has 14 amino acids. Trimming removed 1 base from V and 9 bases from J; junction bases left unmatched: 5. Germline CDR1 LGHDT, CDR2 YNNKEL (reference sequence).

The rearrangement links TRBV7-7 to TRBJ2-5; 12 bases are shared with TRBD2. Germline lookup yields CDR1 SSHAT and CDR2 FNYEAQ (reference sequence). The CDR3 contains 18 residues. V shed 5 bases, J shed 4 bases, and the junction held 14 bases outside the gene matches. In DNA, the CDR3 is TGTGCCAGCAGCCCGAGACTAGCGGGAGTGGAAAGGGGAGAGACCCAGTACTTC. Protein sequence: CASSPRLAGVERGETQYF.

This clone was detected a few times. The chain employs TRBV5-1 and TRBJ2-7, with D maybe TRBD1 (6 bases). Per the germline V gene, CDR1 is SGHRS and CDR2 is YFSETQ. The V and J ends lost 4 bases and 1 base respectively, with 12 bases between them. The CDR3 consists of 14 residues. CDR3: CASSPQTGSYEQYF. The CDR3 DNA sequence: TGCGCCAGCAGCCCCCAGACAGGATCCTACGAGCAGTACTTC.

This chain joins TRBV10-3 and TRBJ2-5; 7 nucleotides match TRBD2. The CDR3 is made up of 14 amino acids. Germline CDR1 reads ENHRY; CDR2 reads SYGVKD. Trimming cost V 7 bases and J 0 bases; bases outside gene matches: 5. CDR3 DNA: TGTGCCATCAATGGAGGGACTAACCAAGAGACCCAGTACTTC. It encodes CAINGGTNQETQYF.

The chain uses TRBV5-1 and TRBJ2-3, with D perhaps TRBD2 (6 bases). The CDR3 is made up of 16 amino acids. The V end was cut by 5 bases, the J end by 6 bases, with 22 bases between. CDR1 is SGHRS and CDR2 is YFSETQ in the germline V gene. The CDR3 sequence is CASRARYLAGGDTQYF. In DNA, the CDR3 is TGCGCCAGCAGGGCGCGATACCTAGCCGGAGGGGATACGCAGTATTTT. The whole variable domain, remainder taken from reference TRBV5-1 and TRBJ2-3, is KAGVTQTPRYLIKTRGQQVTLSCSPISGHRSVSWYQQTPGQGLQFLFEYFSETQRNKGNFPGRFSGRQFSNSRSEMNVSTLELGDSALYLCASRARYLAGGDTQYFGPGTRLTVL.

The rearrangement uses TRBV7-2 and TRBJ1-1; weak D call: TRBD1 (6 bases). Trimming left V 5 bases short and J 8 bases short, with 18 bases between. Germline CDR1 reads SGHTA; CDR2 reads FQGNSA. The CDR3 is 14 amino acids. This chain's CDR3 is CASSPTLSTGEAFF. DNA for the CDR3: TGTGCCAGCAGCCCCACCCTATCAACAGGGGAAGCTTTCTTT. Combining the CDR3 with reference TRBV7-2 and TRBJ1-1 gives the whole variable domain GAGVSQSPSNKVTEKGKDVELRCDPISGHTALYWYRQSLGQGLEFLIYFQGNSAPDKSGLPSDRFSAERTGGSVSTLTIQRTQQEDSAVYLCASSPTLSTGEAFFGQGTRLTVV.

Written as DNA, the CDR3 is TGCGCCAGCAGCCAAGATCCGGACAGGGGGCAAGCTTTCTTT. As protein: CASSQDPDRGQAFF. The rearrangement uses TRBV4-3 and TRBJ1-1; 11 bases agree with TRBD1. CDR1 is LGHNA and CDR2 is YSLEER in the germline V gene. The CDR3 sequence is 14 residues long. V was clipped by 0 bases and J by 9 bases; unmatched bases: 3.

The chain is built from TRBV4-1 and TRBJ1-2, with TRBD1 matching 7 bases. V gave up 4 bases and J gave up 1 base; unmatched junction bases: 9. The CDR3 has 16 amino acids. Germline-derived CDR1 and CDR2 are MGHRA and YSYEKL. Here the CDR3 DNA reads TGCGCCAGCAGCCCAGGGGGGCCCCGGGGTAACTATGGCTACACCTTC. It yields the protein CASSPGGPRGNYGYTF.

The chain uses TRBV30 and TRBJ1-2; perhaps TRBD1 as D (6 bases). Trimming pared 7 bases from V and 6 bases from J, leaving 18 bases between. CDR1 is GTSNPN and CDR2 is SVGIG in the germline V gene (reference sequence). The CDR3 spans 13 residues. Here the CDR3 reads CAFFGGALNGYTF. Here the CDR3 DNA reads TGTGCCTTTTTTGGGGGGGCCCTTAATGGCTACACCTTC.

This clone showed up just a few times. The chain links TRBV7-2 to TRBJ2-1; D possibly corresponds to TRBD1 (6 bases). The V gene lost 5 bases and the J gene lost 8 bases, with 19 bases spanning the gap. CDR3 length equals 15 residues. Germline V gives CDR1 SGHTA, CDR2 FQGNSA. Written as DNA, the CDR3 is TGTGCCAGCAGCCCTCGGGGAAGGGCAGGGGATGAGCAGTTCTTC. Translated, it gives CASSPRGRAGDEQFF.

CDR3 region: CASRPGGGRRGYTF. The CDR3 coding sequence is TGTGCCAGCAGGCCAGGCGGGGGGCGCAGAGGCTACACCTTC. This chain joins TRBV6-5 and TRBJ1-2; possibly TRBD1 for D (6 bases). Trimming pared 6 bases from V and 8 bases from J, leaving 19 bases between. In germline, CDR1 is MNHEY, CDR2 SVGAGI. This CDR3 contains 14 residues.

The chain couples TRBV29-1 to TRBJ2-1, with D possibly matching TRBD2 (6 bases). This CDR3 is 13 amino acids long. CDR1 and CDR2 from the germline V gene are SQVTM and ANQGSEA. V was cut by 7 bases and J by 0 bases, with 10 bases left in between. The CDR3 loop reads CSARAGSYNEQFF. DNA for the CDR3: TGCAGCGCCCGAGCGGGCTCCTACAATGAGCAGTTCTTC.

The chain has TRBV11-2 and TRBJ2-3, with D perhaps matching TRBD2 (7 bases). Germline loops: CDR1 SGHAT, CDR2 FQNNGV. This CDR3 comprises 15 residues. The V end lost 2 bases, the J end lost 6 bases, and 15 bases lay between the germline ends. The CDR3 protein is CASSLRGGEVDTQYF. CDR3 DNA: TGTGCCAGCAGCTTAAGAGGGGGGGAGGTCGATACGCAGTATTTT.

V usage is TRBV6-5 and J usage is TRBJ2-3, with D perhaps matching TRBD1 (7 bases). Germline loops: CDR1 MNHEY, CDR2 SVGAGI. This CDR3 spans 13 amino acids. V gave up 7 bases and J gave up 4 bases, with 12 bases separating them. The CDR3 region is CASIPGGPDTQYF. CDR3 coding DNA: TGTGCCAGCATTCCAGGGGGGCCAGATACGCAGTATTTT.

The rearrangement joins TRBV7-6 to TRBJ2-5; no clear D gene. Trimming removed 4 bases at V and 7 bases at J, with 10 bases between. Germline V gene sequence: CDR1 SGHVS, CDR2 FNYEAQ. CDR3 length: 12 residues. The CDR3: CASSSISGTQYF. The CDR3 DNA sequence: TGTGCCAGCAGCTCAATCTCCGGGACCCAGTACTTC.

CDR3 coding DNA: TGCGCCAGCAGCTTGTCCCAGGGTGGATATGGCTACACCTTC. This encodes CASSLSQGGYGYTF. The chain combines TRBV5-1 with TRBJ1-2; TRBD1 might be the D (5 bases). The ends were cut back, 1 base at V and 5 bases at J, with 12 bases in the middle. Germline CDR1 and CDR2: SGHRS and YFSETQ. The CDR3 totals 14 residues.

The chain combines TRBV11-2 with TRBJ1-2; D perhaps matches TRBD1 (5 bases). V gave up 7 bases and J gave up 4 bases, with 10 bases separating them. The CDR3 is made up of 12 amino acids. In germline, CDR1 is SGHAT, CDR2 FQNNGV. The chain's CDR3 is CASTDSIYGYTF. The CDR3, as DNA: TGTGCCAGCACCGACAGTATCTATGGCTACACCTTC.

The chain is built from TRBV9 and TRBJ1-6; D is undetermined. CDR3 length: 15 residues. CDR1 SGDLS and CDR2 YYNGEE come from the germline V gene. With 6 bases removed from V and 0 bases from J, the gap between germline ends came to 10 bases. The CDR3 protein is CASKSPDSYNSPLHF. CDR3 coding DNA: TGTGCCAGCAAAAGTCCAGACTCCTATAATTCACCCCTCCACTTT.

The V gene is TRBV18, the J gene TRBJ1-1, with 9 positions matching TRBD1. CDR3 length: 13 amino acids. Germline trimming cut 2 bases from V and 8 bases from J; bases unmatched to any gene: 3. Germline V gene lookup returns CDR1 KGHSH and CDR2 LQKENI. In DNA form, the CDR3 reads TGTGCCAGCTCACCAGGGACAGGGAACGAAGCTTTCTTT. Protein: CASSPGTGNEAFF.

The CDR3 DNA is TGTGCCAGCAGCCTACTAGGTGGGGGGAAGCAGCCCCAGCATTTT. This encodes CASSLLGGGKQPQHF. This chain uses TRBV5-6 with TRBJ1-5; D is perhaps TRBD1 (5 bases). Trimming removed 4 bases at V and 7 bases at J, with 18 bases between. CDR1 is SGHDT, CDR2 YYEEEE, per germline. This CDR3 is built from 15 residues.

This chain joins TRBV6-1 and TRBJ2-1; 7 bases line up with TRBD2. CDR1 and CDR2 (germline): MNHNS, SASEGT. Germline trimming cut 2 bases from V and 0 bases from J; bases unmatched to any gene: 4. CDR3 length: 16 residues. CDR3 residues: CASSEMAGVSYNEQFF. DNA of the CDR3: TGTGCCAGCAGTGAAATGGCGGGAGTCTCCTACAATGAGCAGTTCTTC.

The rearrangement links TRBV7-9 to TRBJ2-2; D is ambiguous. The CDR3 extends over 15 amino acids. Between the trimmed V and J ends, which lost 5 bases and 3 bases, there was a span of 13 bases. Germline CDR1 reads SEHNR; CDR2 reads FQNEAQ (reference sequence). This chain's CDR3 is CASSPRGLDTGELFF. The CDR3 region has the DNA TGTGCCAGCAGCCCCCGAGGTTTGGACACCGGGGAGCTGTTTTTT.

V is TRBV19 and J is TRBJ1-2; TRBD1 is a possible D gene (6 bases). Trimming left V 4 bases short and J 6 bases short, with 9 bases between. There are 12 residues in the CDR3. Germline V gene sequence: CDR1 LNHDA, CDR2 SQIVND (reference sequence). CDR3 sequence reads: CASSRTVDGYTF. The CDR3 DNA sequence: TGTGCCAGTAGTAGGACAGTCGATGGCTACACCTTC.

The chain links TRBV7-2 to TRBJ1-6; D uncertain. This CDR3 is built from 15 residues. Trimming removed 4 bases at V and 5 bases at J, with 12 bases between. Germline values: CDR1 SGHTA, CDR2 FQGNSA. CDR3 sequence: CASSSWTVDNSPLHF. CDR3 bases: TGTGCCAGCAGCTCTTGGACTGTTGATAATTCACCCCTCCACTTT.

J is TRBJ1-1 and V is TRBV5-6; a possible D gene is TRBD1 (5 bases). V lost 4 bases, J lost 0 bases, and 16 bases lay in between. The CDR3 is made up of 16 amino acids. CDR1 and CDR2 (germline): SGHDT, YYEEEE. CDR3 loop: CASSALPGLVNTEAFF. In DNA, the CDR3 is TGTGCCAGCAGCGCTCTTCCAGGGTTAGTGAACACTGAAGCTTTCTTT.

This clone was recorded a few times. V gene TRBV6-5 combines with J gene TRBJ2-7; D perhaps matches TRBD1 (6 bases). Looked up from germline, CDR1 is MNHEY and CDR2 is SVGAGI. The CDR3 is 12 residues long. The V and J ends lost 5 bases and 2 bases respectively, with 7 bases between them. The CDR3 coding sequence is TGTGCCAGCAGTAGGACAGCCTACGAGCAGTACGTC. It translates to CASSRTAYEQYV.

The J gene is TRBJ2-1, the V gene TRBV7-9, with TRBD2 matching 9 bases. The CDR3 consists of 19 residues. V dropped 2 bases and J dropped 6; count of bases not matched to a gene: 17. Germline loops: CDR1 SEHNR, CDR2 FQNEAQ (reference sequence). CDR3 amino acids: CASSLYSRGTSGRSNEQFF. The CDR3 DNA is TGTGCCAGCAGCTTATATTCCCGGGGAACTAGCGGGCGATCCAATGAGCAGTTCTTC. The entire variable domain, with the rest obtained from reference TRBV7-9 and TRBJ2-1, is as follows: DTGVSQNPRHKITKRGQNVTFRCDPISEHNRLYWYRQTLGQGPEFLTYFQNEAQLEKSRLLSDRFSAERPKGSFSTLEIQRTEQGDSAMYLCASSLYSRGTSGRSNEQFFGPGTRLTVL.

The V and J genes are TRBV11-2 and TRBJ2-3, with D possibly being TRBD2 (5 bases). The germline gives CDR1 SGHAT, CDR2 FQNNGV. V lost 5 bases, J lost 1 base, and 19 bases lay in between. The CDR3 runs 17 residues. CDR3 coding DNA: TGTGCCAGCAGCCCCACCCCCTTCGGGGAGCGCACAGATACGCAGTATTTT. Translating gives CASSPTPFGERTDTQYF.

The rearrangement uses TRBV11-3 and TRBJ2-1; 9 nucleotides align to TRBD2. CDR3 size: 14 residues. V shed 4 bases, J shed 9 bases, and the junction held 7 bases outside the gene matches. In germline, CDR1 is SGHNT, CDR2 YENEEA. The CDR3 region has the DNA TGTGCCAGCAGCTGGCGGGGGGGTCAGGGTGAGCAGTTCTTC. Amino acid sequence: CASSWRGGQGEQFF. The full variable domain, completed using reference TRBV11-3 and TRBJ2-1, is EAGVVQSPRYKIIEKKQPVAFWCNPISGHNTLYWYLQNLGQGPELLIRYENEEAVDDSQLPKDRFSAERLKGVDSTLKIQPAELGDSAVYLCASSWRGGQGEQFFGPGTRLTVL.

The chain has TRBV27 and TRBJ2-3; 10 bases agree with TRBD2. The CDR3 runs 16 residues. Trimming took 6 bases from V and 7 from J; bases not matched to a gene: 13. Germline V gives CDR1 MNHEY, CDR2 SMNVEV (reference sequence). CDR3 residues: CASSYRGTSERNTQYF. In DNA form, the CDR3 reads TGTGCCAGCAGCTACCGCGGGACTAGCGAACGAAATACGCAGTATTTT.